This entry is about one T cell receptor (beta chain). Its antigen specificity is not known. Base qualities are missing; no much larger clone stands one base away. Participants in the prospective study were aged about 18 to 95 years, lived in some 24 United States geographic areas, and enrolled through a virtual design. To assign participants to cohorts, the prospective study relied on clinical history that participants themselves reported in a screening survey and a study questionnaire. In the prospective study, whole blood, serum and a nasopharyngeal or oropharyngeal swab were collected from each participant by mobile phlebotomists. Additional blood draws and questionnaires over an approximately 2-month period could optionally be provided by prospective study participants. Blood samples from the prospective study were shipped frozen or at room temperature prior to DNA extraction. The CDR3 runs 15 amino acids, cysteine and phenylalanine included. Just the 45-base CDR3 DNA is kept, in frame starting at base 1. Germline trimming amounts to 3 bases on V and 8 bases on J, with 5 as the count of junction bases outside the gene matches. From a lookup of the germline V gene (reference sequence), CDR1 and CDR2 are SEHNR and FQNEAQ.

The sample originates from a study of blood T cell repertoires in COVID-19 (dated by TCRdb to 2018 to 2020). A note on the overall study: The collaborator samples originated in the United States, Italy and Spain and spanned the acute and convalescent phases of COVID-19. Where available, HLA class I and class II types were obtained from metadata supplied by the sample provider rather than from assay-based typing. The material from the prospective study consisted of cDNA or gDNA derived from T cells, B-cell-depleted T cells, or PBMCs. A de-identified subject ID, COVID-19 status, age in years and sex were almost always included in the sample metadata. Deeply sampled blood TCRbeta repertoires from subjects exposed to, actively infected with, or recovered from COVID-19 were included in the dataset. The samples were drawn from two sources: the first 160 participants of the ongoing ImmuneRACE study, and about 1,300 subjects contributed by 6 global collaborators. The repertoires were made available in a free public database intended to serve as a resource for research on the immune response to SARS-CoV-2. Overall study results and their limits: How much clinical and demographic metadata was included differed by source and by participant, and the metadata was provided uncurated.

The immunoSEQ Assay, a bias-controlled multiplex PCR, was used to amplify TCRbeta CDR3 regions from genomic DNA. Concerning the study's data processing: Within the assay, amplification of reference gene primers was used to estimate how many nucleated cells each sample contained. Sequence reads were collapsed and filtered to measure the absolute abundance of every unique TCRbeta CDR3 rearrangement. For each sample, productive Simpson clonality was calculated as the square root of Simpson's diversity index across productive rearrangements. The table was pulled from immuneACCESS by TCRdb, which kept in-frame rearrangements only. Such tables lose some clones; where checked, under half of the loss comes from unresolved V genes, and the rest has no known cause. The V and J calls and clone size come from that table; D and trimming were worked out from the DNA. For this sample there are about 440,000 clones; 70% to 90% appear just once. The top ten constitute approximately 2% of the sample.

The chain couples TRBV7-9 to TRBJ2-1; TRBD2 agrees with 12 junctional bases. This clonotype was sampled from a woman aged 18-29 years with acute COVID-19. What was sequenced was PBMCs or T cells enriched from blood (not recorded which). In nucleotide form, the sequence is TGTGCCAGCAGCTTGACTAGCGGGAGAATAGATGAGCAGTTCTTC. Translated, it reads CASSLTSGRIDEQFF.